Listed below are T cell receptor beta chains from one sample, sequenced in a study of blood T cell repertoires in COVID-19. Clones were sequenced by immunoSEQ multiplex PCR, and TCRdb holds only the in-frame ones, with some missing. The sample records around 300,000 clones, 90% to 95% being singletons. Specimen: peripheral blood. These TCRs come from a woman under 40 with COVID-19, enrolled during active disease. Each CDR3 is given with its conserved first and last residue. The D gene is left open where the match is weak. Clone sizes are given selectively: once, few, many, or a class where the clone is expanded.

>-|TRBJ1-1|-|TRBV19
CASSPTQNTEAFF
TGTGCCAGTAGTCCCACACAGAACACTGAAGCTTTCTTT
>-|TRBJ1-4|TRBD1|TRBV5-1
CASSSIIGQANEKLFF
TGCGCCAGCAGCTCTATAATTGGACAGGCTAATGAAAAACTGTTTTTT
>once|TRBJ1-4|-|TRBV19
CATGAGPSSVVNEKLFF
TGTGCCACTGGGGCAGGGCCCTCTTCTGTCGTTAATGAAAAACTGTTTTTT
>-|TRBJ1-4|-|TRBV2
CASSENREREKLFF
TGTGCCAGCAGTGAGAACAGGGAGAGGGAAAAACTGTTTTTT
>-|TRBJ1-1|TRBD1|TRBV28
CASSTEGQVNTEAFF
TGTGCCAGCAGCACAGAGGGACAGGTGAACACTGAAGCTTTCTTT
>-|TRBJ1-4|TRBD1|TRBV28
CASSLDRGQKLFF
TGTGCCAGCAGTTTAGACAGGGGGCAAAAACTGTTTTTT
>-|TRBJ1-2|-|TRBV4-1
CASSQGDGLTNPNYGYTF
TGCGCCAGCAGCCAAGGCGATGGGCTGACAAACCCAAACTATGGCTACACCTTC
>few|TRBJ1-1|-|TRBV19
CASSRGGALNTEAFF
TGTGCCAGTAGTAGGGGAGGGGCCTTGAACACTGAAGCTTTCTTT
>-|TRBJ2-3|TRBD2|TRBV11-2
CASSLVAGGFTDTQYF
TGTGCCAGCAGCTTAGTAGCGGGAGGGTTCACAGATACGCAGTATTTT
>-|TRBJ2-5|TRBD2|TRBV24-1
CATGSSGRSETQYF
TGTGCCACCGGATCTAGCGGGAGATCAGAGACCCAGTACTTC
>once|TRBJ1-4|TRBD1|TRBV25-1
CASSEGTGNEKLFF
TGTGCCAGCAGTGAAGGGACAGGGAATGAAAAACTGTTTTTT
>-|TRBJ1-1|-|TRBV7-3
CASSPAFTGSTEAFF
TGTGCCAGCAGCCCGGCATTTACCGGGAGCACTGAAGCTTTCTTT
>once|TRBJ2-6|-|TRBV10-3
CATGGGVGANVLTF
TGTGCCACCGGAGGAGGGGTCGGGGCCAACGTCCTGACTTTC
>few|TRBJ2-7|TRBD2|TRBV5-4
CASSLKETTSGSYEQYF
TGTGCCAGCAGCTTGAAGGAAACGACTAGCGGATCCTACGAGCAGTACTTC
>-|TRBJ2-3|TRBD2|TRBV30
CAWRLAGGIRTDTQYF
TGTGCCTGGAGGCTAGCGGGAGGTATCCGCACAGATACGCAGTATTTT
>-|TRBJ2-5|TRBD2|TRBV5-1
CASSQSGRSETQYF
TGCGCCAGCAGCCAGAGCGGGAGATCGGAGACCCAGTACTTC
>-|TRBJ2-1|TRBD2|TRBV25-1
CASRRETNEQFF
TGTGCCAGCAGGCGGGAGACGAATGAGCAGTTCTTC
>-|TRBJ2-1|TRBD1|TRBV28
CASRGQGSTLLMNEQFF
TGTGCCAGCAGGGGACAGGGTTCTACTCTACTCATGAATGAGCAGTTCTTC
>-|TRBJ1-2|-|TRBV9
CASSPPGFYGYTF
TGTGCCAGCAGCCCTCCAGGGTTCTATGGCTACACCTTC
>-|TRBJ2-1|-|TRBV4-2
CASSQDLGSNEQFF
TGTGCCAGCAGCCAAGATCTAGGCTCCAATGAGCAGTTCTTC
>few|TRBJ1-2|TRBD1|TRBV4-1
CASSQEQGGYYTF
TGCGCCAGCAGCCAAGAACAGGGGGGATACTACACCTTC
>-|TRBJ2-3|TRBD2|TRBV3-1/TRBV3-2
CASSQASGISTDTQYF
TGTGCCAGCAGCCAAGCTAGCGGGATTAGCACAGATACGCAGTATTTT